Listed here are 32 T cell receptor beta chains from one sample, sequenced in a study of blood T cell repertoires in COVID-19. The method was immunoSEQ multiplex PCR; TCRdb's version includes in-frame clones alone and lacks a portion of them. The table records some 200,000 clones, around 90% of them present only once. Material: peripheral blood. The receptors originated from a man between 40 and 49 years old with active or convalescent COVID-19.

The chain recombines TRBV7-9 with TRBJ1-5, with D hard to call. There are 13 residues in the CDR3. Germline loops: CDR1 SEHNR, CDR2 FQNEAQ (reference sequence). Between the trimmed V and J ends, which lost 2 bases and 9 bases, there was a span of 11 bases. This chain's CDR3 is CASSLIRSGPQHF. CDR3 nucleotides: TGTGCCAGCAGCTTAATAAGGTCAGGGCCCCAGCATTTT.

The V call is TRBV7-2, the J call TRBJ2-2, with D possibly TRBD1 on 6 matching bases. Germline CDR1 SGHTA, CDR2 FQGNSA. This CDR3 comprises 15 residues. V shed 5 bases and J shed 0 bases, with 10 bases lying between them. This CDR3 is CASSLRDTNTGELFF. In nucleotides, the CDR3 is TGTGCCAGCAGCCTCCGGGACACGAACACCGGGGAGCTGTTTTTT.

The chain recombines TRBV5-1 with TRBJ1-2, with TRBD1 as a possible D gene (5 bases). The CDR3 runs 15 residues. Germline CDR1 and CDR2: SGHRS and YFSETQ. Trimming removed 0 bases at V and 2 bases at J, with 11 bases between. The CDR3 bases are TGCGCCAGCAGCTTGGCTCAGGGTTCGAACTATGGCTACACCTTC. It translates to CASSLAQGSNYGYTF.

The count of this clone is one. The chain links TRBV10-3 to TRBJ1-2; D is possibly TRBD1 (6 bases). V lost 4 bases to trimming and J lost 6 bases, with 12 bases between them. Germline CDR1 ENHRY, CDR2 SYGVKD. The CDR3 length is 13 residues. The DNA for the CDR3 is TGTGCCATCAGTGTATTGGGGGCACATGGCTACACCTTC. This codes for CAISVLGAHGYTF.

The chain carries TRBV15 and TRBJ2-5, with D tentatively TRBD1 (8 bases). The CDR3 has 17 residues. The V gene lost 4 bases and the J gene lost 3 bases, with 21 bases spanning the gap. Germline lookup yields CDR1 LNHNV and CDR2 YYDKDF (reference sequence). The CDR3 sequence: CATSILSGGQVKETQYF. Written as DNA, the CDR3 is TGTGCCACCAGCATCCTCTCGGGGGGACAGGTTAAAGAGACCCAGTACTTC.

Of note for this clone: The sample contains more than one DNA sequence encoding this CDR3. This chain joins TRBV6-5 and TRBJ1-2; 8 nucleotides match TRBD1. The CDR3 covers 14 residues. Germline loops: CDR1 MNHEY, CDR2 SVGAGI. After removal of 5 bases from V and 2 bases from J, the junction contained 4 bases not matched to a gene. The CDR3: CASSRTGGNYGYTF. The CDR3 nucleotides are TGTGCCAGCAGTCGAACAGGGGGGAACTATGGCTACACCTTC.

The J gene is TRBJ1-4, the V gene TRBV27; D is unclear. This CDR3 comprises 14 residues. Germline CDR1 MNHEY, CDR2 SMNVEV (reference sequence). V was clipped by 3 bases and J by 8 bases, with 13 bases between them. The CDR3 reads CASSLNYDGEKLFF. CDR3 nucleotide sequence: TGTGCCAGCAGTTTGAATTATGACGGGGAAAAACTGTTTTTT.

The rearrangement uses TRBV11-3 and TRBJ2-7; a weak D match, TRBD2 (5 bases). Germline assignment: CDR1 SGHNT and CDR2 YENEEA. V lost 5 bases, J lost 6 bases, and 26 bases lay in between. The CDR3 extends over 17 amino acids. The CDR3 region is CASSHADVGLTAREQYF. Here the CDR3 DNA reads TGTGCCAGCAGCCACGCCGATGTAGGACTCACCGCCCGCGAGCAGTACTTC.

This chain connects TRBV5-5 to TRBJ1-5, with 11 positions matching TRBD1. The V gene end was trimmed by 4 bases and the J gene end by 6 bases; junction bases not matched to a gene: 3. The CDR3 is 14 amino acids. Germline V gives CDR1 SGHKS, CDR2 YYEKEE (reference sequence). The CDR3 sequence: CASSLGQGGQPQHF. The CDR3 DNA sequence: TGTGCCAGCAGCCTGGGACAGGGGGGTCAGCCCCAGCATTTT.

This chain connects TRBV29-1 to TRBJ1-1, with D possibly TRBD1 on 5 matching bases. The CDR3 spans 12 residues. CDR1 is SQVTM, CDR2 ANQGSEA, per germline. V was pared by 6 bases and J by 0 bases, with 8 bases between. CDR3 loop: CSVTGVNTEAFF. In nucleotides, the CDR3 is TGCAGCGTAACAGGAGTGAACACTGAAGCTTTCTTT.

The chain is built from TRBV25-1 and TRBJ2-7, with a weak D call TRBD1 (5 bases). Trimming shortened V by 6 bases and J by 0 bases, and 15 bases separated the two germline ends. The CDR3 is 15 amino acids. CDR1 is MGHDK and CDR2 is SYGVNS in the germline V gene. The CDR3 loop is CASRDTTRSSYEQYF. The CDR3 DNA is TGTGCCAGCAGGGACACGACGAGAAGCTCCTACGAGCAGTACTTC.

The CDR3 spells CASSNSASSRSYEQYF. CDR3 sequence (DNA): TGTGCCAGCAGCAATTCCGCTAGCTCCCGCTCCTACGAGCAGTACTTC. This rearrangement joins TRBV9 to TRBJ2-7; tentative D call: TRBD2 (5 bases). The length of the CDR3 is 16 residues. Per germline, CDR1 SGDLS and CDR2 YYNGEE. V lost 4 bases and J lost 0, with 17 bases in between.

This clone occurred once. This chain connects TRBV5-1 to TRBJ1-1, with D tentatively TRBD1 (6 bases). CDR3 length: 14 amino acids. Germline V gene lookup returns CDR1 SGHRS and CDR2 YFSETQ. Between the trimmed V and J ends, which lost 0 bases and 10 bases, there was a span of 16 bases. The CDR3 loop reads CASSLDYRVPGAFF. The CDR3 nucleotides read TGCGCCAGCAGCTTGGACTACAGGGTTCCTGGAGCTTTCTTT.

The chain couples TRBV7-2 to TRBJ1-5, with a tentative D call TRBD1 (6 bases). The germline V and J ends were trimmed by 3 bases and 1 base, with 13 bases remaining between them. Germline V CDR1 and CDR2: SGHTA, FQGNSA. The CDR3 covers 16 residues. The DNA for the CDR3 is TGTGCCAGCAGCTTTGGCGGGGGCCGAAGCAATCAGCCCCAGCATTTT. Its translation: CASSFGGGRSNQPQHF.

The chain couples TRBV6-4 to TRBJ2-5, with 7 bases identical to TRBD2. The CDR3 sequence is 13 residues long. CDR1 and CDR2 from the germline V gene are MRHNA and SNTAGT. V dropped 6 bases and J dropped 5; count of bases not matched to a gene: 6. CDR3 DNA sequence: TGTGCCAGCAGAGCGGGGCCGGGGGAGACCCAGTACTTC. It codes for CASRAGPGETQYF.

The V call is TRBV6-2 or TRBV6-3, the J call TRBJ2-5; 12 positions agree with TRBD1. The CDR3 length is 15 residues. Looked up from germline, CDR1 is MNHEY and CDR2 is SVGEGT. V dropped 3 bases and J dropped 4; count of bases not matched to a gene: 3. In DNA, the CDR3 is TGTGCCAGCAGTTATGGGACAGGGGGCGCAGAGACCCAGTACTTC. It is translated as CASSYGTGGAETQYF.

The gene calls are TRBV11-1 and TRBJ1-2, with 9 positions matching TRBD1. The CDR3 extends over 15 amino acids. J lost 7 bases, V lost 5 bases, and 11 bases had no gene match. Per the germline V gene, CDR1 is SGHAT and CDR2 is FQDESV (reference sequence). The CDR3 DNA reads as TGTGCCAGCAGCCCCCGGGACAGGGAATTGAGTGGCTACACCTTC. Residues: CASSPRDRELSGYTF.

The chain couples TRBV19 to TRBJ1-2; 7 bases line up with TRBD1. The germline V gene encodes CDR1 LNHDA and CDR2 SQIVND (reference sequence). J was trimmed by 1 base and V by 5 bases; bases with no gene match: 16. CDR3 length: 18 residues. The CDR3 bases are TGTGCCAGTAGTCCAGACGGGACAGCATTCCTTGATAACTATGGCTACACCTTC. Translated, it gives CASSPDGTAFLDNYGYTF.

The DNA of the CDR3 is TGTGCCACCAGCAGGGGGGGACAGGGGGCTTCAGAGACCCAGTACTTC. It encodes CATSRGGQGASETQYF. V gene TRBV15 combines with J gene TRBJ2-5; 12 positions match TRBD1. The CDR3 loop spans 16 amino acids. J was trimmed by 4 bases and V by 3 bases; bases with no gene match: 6. Germline V gene lookup returns CDR1 LNHNV and CDR2 YYDKDF (reference sequence).

The J gene is TRBJ2-7, the V gene TRBV27; 10 bases are a match to TRBD1. Losses at the gene ends were 5 bases for V and 3 bases for J; bases not matched to a gene: 10. CDR1 MNHEY and CDR2 SMNVEV come from the germline V gene (reference sequence). The CDR3 has 16 residues. The CDR3 region is CASSPVGGQGIYEQYF. As DNA, the CDR3 is TGTGCCAGCAGTCCCGTAGGGGGACAGGGGATCTACGAGCAGTACTTC.

This clone was seen a single time. The chain links TRBV7-8 to TRBJ2-3; 13 bases fit TRBD2. This CDR3 contains 15 residues. Per germline, CDR1 SGHVS and CDR2 FQNEAQ. J was trimmed by 3 bases and V by 5 bases; bases with no gene match: 2. The CDR3 DNA reads TGTGCCAGCAGCCGGACTAGCGGGGGTACAGATACGCAGTATTTT. Translation: CASSRTSGGTDTQYF.

The genes are TRBV6-6 and TRBJ2-7, with D possibly matching TRBD1 (6 bases). V was clipped by 6 bases and J by 6 bases, with 24 bases between them. Germline loops: CDR1 MNHNY, CDR2 SVGAGI (reference sequence). The CDR3 has 16 amino acids. In nucleotides, the CDR3 is TGTGCCAGCAGCCTTAATACTGGGGGCAGGGGCCTCGAGCAGTACTTC. The encoded protein is CASSLNTGGRGLEQYF.

The J gene is TRBJ1-5, the V gene TRBV19; 9 nucleotides match TRBD1. V shed 5 bases and J 6 bases; nucleotides not matched to a gene: 2. The CDR3 is 13 residues long. Germline loops: CDR1 LNHDA, CDR2 SQIVND (reference sequence). CDR3 sequence (DNA): TGTGCCAGTAGTTTGGACAGGGGTCAGCCCCAGCATTTT. Amino acids: CASSLDRGQPQHF.

The chain combines TRBV2 with TRBJ2-3; D gene uncertain. The germline CDR1 and CDR2 sequences are SNHLY and FYNNEI. The CDR3 is made up of 13 amino acids. V gave up 7 bases and J gave up 1 base, with 9 bases separating them. As DNA, the CDR3 is TGTGCCAGCAAATCCGGAGGCACAGATACGCAGTATTTT. It specifies CASKSGGTDTQYF.

This clone was detected only once. The rearrangement links TRBV7-9 to TRBJ2-5; TRBD2 matches 9 bases. The CDR3 is 15 residues long. Germline V gene lookup returns CDR1 SEHNR and CDR2 FQNEAQ (reference sequence). V shed 2 bases and J 4 bases; nucleotides not matched to a gene: 5. This chain's CDR3 is CASSLLRGGSETQYF. The CDR3, as DNA: TGTGCCAGCAGCTTATTGCGGGGGGGCTCAGAGACCCAGTACTTC.

The chain employs TRBV25-1 and TRBJ1-4; tentative D call: TRBD1 (5 bases). The V end was cut by 1 base, the J end by 5 bases, with 11 bases between. This CDR3 is 15 amino acids long. Germline loops: CDR1 MGHDK, CDR2 SYGVNS. Written as DNA, the CDR3 is TGTGCCAGCAGTGAATCAGGACAAGGGAATGAAAAACTGTTTTTT. Protein product: CASSESGQGNEKLFF.

V gene TRBV27 combines with J gene TRBJ2-3; D might be TRBD2 (6 bases). Trimming took off 6 bases at V and 7 bases at J, with 14 bases between the two ends. From germline, CDR1 is MNHEY and CDR2 SMNVEV (reference sequence). The CDR3 runs 13 residues. CDR3 in DNA: TGTGCCAGCAGGGATAGCGGTATAAATACGCAGTATTTT. Amino acids: CASRDSGINTQYF.

This rearrangement joins TRBV28 to TRBJ1-5; 9 bases map to TRBD1. Germline-derived CDR1 and CDR2 are MDHEN and SYDVKM. There are 13 residues in the CDR3. Unmatched junction bases numbered 3, after V lost 5 bases and J lost 7 bases. The CDR3 spells CASSTGGRQPQHF. In nucleotides, the CDR3 is TGTGCCAGCAGTACAGGGGGCCGCCAGCCCCAGCATTTT.

This clone was counted only a few times. The rearrangement uses TRBV2 and TRBJ1-2, with D hard to call. Trimming cost V 1 base and J 2 bases, with 8 bases left between them. Germline V CDR1 and CDR2: SNHLY, FYNNEI. CDR3 length: 14 amino acids. The CDR3 protein is CASSEGGSNYGYTF. In nucleotides, the CDR3 is TGTGCCAGCAGTGAAGGAGGGTCCAACTATGGCTACACCTTC.

J is TRBJ1-1 and V is TRBV6-5; weak D call: TRBD1 (5 bases). This CDR3 is 13 amino acids long. V was pared by 8 bases and J by 7 bases, with 17 bases between. Germline CDR1 reads MNHEY; CDR2 reads SVGAGI. CDR3 amino acids: CASAGQRAGEAFF. The CDR3 DNA reads as TGTGCCAGCGCCGGACAAAGGGCCGGTGAAGCTTTCTTT.

V is TRBV27 and J is TRBJ2-3; D is uncertain. Germline CDR1 reads MNHEY; CDR2 reads SMNVEV (reference sequence). This CDR3 region has 14 residues. V lost 3 bases, J lost 4 bases, and 11 bases lay in between. CDR3 loop: CASSFSRNADTQYF. The CDR3 DNA is TGTGCCAGCAGTTTTTCGAGGAACGCAGATACGCAGTATTTT.

This chain uses TRBV14 with TRBJ1-1; no definite D call. Germline V gene lookup returns CDR1 SGHDN and CDR2 FVKESK. This CDR3 region has 13 residues. V was trimmed by 4 bases and J by 1 base, leaving 7 bases between them. The CDR3 sequence is CASSRGRNTEAFF. The CDR3 nucleotides are TGTGCCAGCAGCCGAGGGAGGAACACTGAAGCTTTCTTT.